One T cell receptor (beta chain) is described in this entry. Its antigen is still unknown. Before the COVID-19 pandemic, during about 2011-2019, CD4+ T cells were taken from unexposed donors. After about 10 days of culture, CD4+ T cells were isolated. This specimen belongs to a study of CD4 T cells in relation to SARS-CoV-2 and coronaviruses. Study-level background: PBMCs were cultured with antigen for roughly 10 days before TCR beta sequencing.

The protocol was immunoSEQ multiplex PCR, while the TCRdb copy is restricted to in-frame clones and leaves out a portion. The table lists more than 20,000 clones, about 75% of them singletons. The CDR3 extends over 15 amino acids. V shed 1 base, J shed 6 bases, and the junction held 6 bases outside the gene matches. Germline V gene lookup returns CDR1 SGHRS and CDR2 YFSETQ. This clonotype originated in a human donor in good health. The chain couples TRBV5-1 to TRBJ2-1; 8 bases align to TRBD1. The sequenced material came from CD4+ T cells from PBMCs, cultured in vitro. Written as DNA, the CDR3 is TGCGCCAGCAGCTTGAGACAGGGGCTTGGCAATGAGCAGTTCTTC. Translated, it gives CASSLRQGLGNEQFF.